The clone carrying this T cell receptor beta chain occurred a few times. Its antigen is not identified. The sample comes from a study of T cells after yellow fever vaccination. Study in general: Any fraction with a low cell number was prepared using SMART-Seq v4 Ultra Low Input. Study observations and caveats: Overall, a small share of clonotypes was seen in both CD4 and CD8 compartments. Peak timing came faster in the weaker secondary response, day 5 versus 15.

For TCR, cDNA came from 5'RACE template switching, which added a universal primer site and UMIs. Using its own MiXCR run on the 5' RACE reads, TCRdb lists one record per CDR3 protein. This table has some 300,000 distinct CDR3 sequences, roughly 8.3% appearing once. Sequenced here: PBMCs, sampled roughly seven weeks after the first yellow fever vaccination. This TCR was sampled from a man between 18 and 35 years old who received the YFV17D yellow fever vaccine.

CDR3 protein: CASSQGRGLATDTQYF. The CDR3 DNA sequence: TGCGCCAGCAGCCAGGGGCGTGGACTAGCTACAGATACGCAGTATTTT. The V gene is TRBV4-1, the J gene TRBJ2-3; TRBD2 agrees at 8 bases. V lost 3 bases, J lost 3 bases, and 8 bases stayed unmatched. Germline lookup yields CDR1 MGHRA and CDR2 YSYEKL. The CDR3 loop spans 16 amino acids.